This T cell receptor (beta chain) was identified during a study of shared clonotypes between healthy human individuals (TCRdb year 2020). About the full investigation: A couple of women and a few men aged 18 to 49 years were included in the cohort. For each donor, CD4 naive and CD4 memory were each given three plates, CD8 naive was given two plates, and CD8 memory was given one plate. To estimate repertoire size and how much clonotypes are shared between individuals, the study performed deep sequencing of blood TCR repertoires from a handful of healthy adults. Different laboratories and diverse techniques were used to prepare libraries and sequence TCR repertoires, to increase sequencing depth and limit assay-specific biases. Per donor, leukapheresis produced somewhere between about 0.94 and 8.9 billion PBMCs.

As to this clone: Its antigen remains undetermined. The input lacks base qualities; no much larger clone sits a single base away.

Overall study outcomes, separate from this receptor: The genetic and exposure-history diversity represented was limited by the small number of donors. Estimated clonotype richness was generally larger for naive than for memory subsets. Across a handful of donors, approximately 5% of naive CD4, roughly 3.3% of naive CD8, approximately 2.5% of memory CD4, and about 0.44% of memory CD8 clonotypes were shared. Pairwise subsampling led to the expectation that sequencing depth would affect the degree of clonotype sharing among donors. Incomplete sequencing was indicated by rarefaction of sorted-subset datasets, despite the large sequencing depth. Compared with non-shared clonotypes, clonotypes shared by all four sorted-subset donors had higher generation probabilities. Sampling was restricted to blood, and TCR repertoires in tissues likely differ from the TCR repertoires found in blood.

The CDR3 starts with the cysteine, ends with the phenylalanine, and has 15 residues. Only the CDR3 portion is preserved as DNA: 45 bases, with reading frame beginning at the first base. The germline V gene sets CDR1 to SNHLY and CDR2 to FYNNEI. V lost 4 bases and J lost 4 bases; the stretch between them is 17 bases long. Using the deep immunoSEQ assay, multiplex PCR amplified TCR CDR3 regions from genomic DNA. Extracted genomic DNA from each cell subset was spread evenly across all wells of several immunoSEQ 96-well plates, with each plate serving as a replicate. For sorted subsets, 200 to 250 ng of genomic DNA, equivalent to some 30,000 T cell genomes, went into each replicate PCR. Purified libraries were measured with a Qubit 3.0 fluorometer, size-checked on a Bioanalyzer 2100, and measured again with the KAPA Library Quantification kit. Every immunoSEQ 96-well plate was sequenced on a separate single-read 150-cycle Illumina NextSeq 550 flow cell. As for how the authors treated the data: The immunoSEQ output contained only junctional sequences without quality scores, so filtering could not match that applied to full-length reads. Sequences were annotated with PyIR, a Python wrapper for IgBLAST v1.9, and V/J genes and CDR3 were assigned using IMGT germline references. Reads were filtered out if the reads had weak V/J assignments (E-value above 1e-6), no CDR3, stop codons, out-of-frame junctions, or ambiguous translated residues. A V3J clonotype was defined by an identical inferred V gene, J gene, and CDR3 amino acid sequence. To compute the percentage overlap between repertoires, the number of shared unique clonotypes was divided by the size of the smaller repertoire. RTK rarefaction, the Chao1 estimator, and Recon v2.1 estimates of unobserved clonotypes were used to assess repertoire richness. OLGA was used to compute generation probabilities for all TCRbeta clonotypes that the gDNA method yielded from a few donors. TCRdb took this table from immuneACCESS and kept in-frame rearrangements with V and J called. Such tables lack part of the clones; where checked against another copy, unresolved V genes explain under half of the gap, and the rest is unexplained. V and J calls and clone size are those listed in that table; D and trimming were worked out from the DNA. This sample holds around 1.9 million clones; over 85% were observed only once. The ten largest clones represent about 1.6% of the sample.

CD8 naive samples were CD45RO-negative cells positively selected for CCR7, giving a CD45RA+CCR7+ population that excluded TemRA cells. Healthy HIV-negative adults with no recently reported acute infections or vaccinations were included as donors. Every donor was a Caucasian adult living in Nashville, Tennessee, USA. Blood was collected by leukapheresis, and PBMCs were isolated by Ficoll-Histopaque density gradient centrifugation and then cryopreserved in liquid nitrogen vapor phase. Analytical flow cytometry was used to check the purity and quantity of each magnetically sorted T cell population. From each sorted fraction, genomic DNA was isolated and quantified by UV absorbance on a Nanodrop 2000c.

This receptor was obtained from a man between 18 and 35 years old in good health. Some clones in this sample may be carry-over from other donors' samples. The sequenced material came from naive CD8+ T cells from PBMCs. The cell subset or site label on this specimen signifies: CD45RA+CCR7+. In this chain, TRBV2 is recombined with TRBJ2-7, with TRBD2 tentatively as D gene (6 bases match). The base sequence is TGTGCCAGCAGTGTTGGCGGGATATACAAATACGAGCAGTACTTC. Translated, it gives CASSVGGIYKYEQYF.